This T cell receptor (beta chain) appears in the sequencing data of a study of shared clonotypes between healthy human individuals. The assay was immunoSEQ multiplex PCR, and TCRdb's table has in-frame clones only and misses some. This table holds about 2.3 million clones, over 90% found once. The CDR3 consists of 13 residues. Germline lookup yields CDR1 MNHEY and CDR2 SVGAGI. V shed 1 base and J shed 7 bases, with 8 bases lying between them. Remarks on this clone: Its antigen remains unidentified.

Study-level results: Naive subsets usually exceeded memory subsets in estimated richness.

The sequenced material came from naive CD4+ T cells from PBMCs. Subset described: CD45RA+ positively selected. The TCR sequence derives from a man aged 18 to 30 in good health. Some clones in this sample may be carry-over from other donors' samples. This chain uses TRBV6-5 with TRBJ2-1; D is ambiguous. The CDR3 bases are TGTGCCAGCAGTTACTGGCGTGGAAATGAGCAGTTCTTC. Translation gives CASSYWRGNEQFF.